These 26 T cell receptor beta chains share one sample of origin, sequenced in a study of cytomegalovirus exposure and HLA in healthy donors (dated by TCRdb to 2015 to 2018). To prepare the library, the immunoSEQ multiplex PCR assay was applied. For the multiplex PCR, a mixture combining 60 forward primers for TCR Vbeta segments and 13 reverse primers for TCR Jbeta segments was used. The table was pulled from immuneACCESS by TCRdb, which kept in-frame rearrangements only. Such tables lose some clones; where checked, under half of the loss comes from unresolved V genes, and the rest has no known cause. The sample profile shows tens of thousands of clones; approximately 60% of them were found once. About 5.4% of the sample goes to the ten largest clones. Input material: PBMCs. The receptors stem from a woman under 40 in good health and CMV-seropositive.

The chain uses TRBV27 and TRBJ2-3; TRBD2 matches 9 bases. J gave up 0 bases and V 3 bases, and 7 bases lay outside the gene matches. CDR1 and CDR2 from the germline V gene are MNHEY and SMNVEV (reference sequence). The CDR3 covers 17 residues. In DNA form, the CDR3 reads TGTGCCAGCAGTTTTAGTGTGCGGGGGGGTAGCACAGATACGCAGTATTTT. This translates into CASSFSVRGGSTDTQYF.

The rearrangement joins TRBV15 to TRBJ2-4; 10 positions agree with TRBD2. The germline V gene encodes CDR1 LNHNV and CDR2 YYDKDF (reference sequence). Trimming cost V 0 bases and J 1 base; bases outside gene matches: 12. CDR3 length: 20 residues. In DNA, the CDR3 is TGTGCCACCAGCAGAGATCGTCAAGCGGGGGGGCGGATGGCCAAAAACATTCAGTACTTC. It specifies CATSRDRQAGGRMAKNIQYF.

The V call is TRBV9, the J call TRBJ2-1, with D possibly TRBD1 on 6 matching bases. CDR3 length: 13 amino acids. Trimming removed 0 bases from V and 15 bases from J, with 16 bases in between. Germline V lookup: CDR1 SGDLS, CDR2 YYNGEE. CDR3 bases: TGTGCCAGCAGCGTAGGGACGGACAGTGGTCGGTTCTTC. The encoded protein is CASSVGTDSGRFF.

This sequence joins TRBV28 and TRBJ2-4; the match to TRBD2 covers 7 bases. Germline-derived CDR1 and CDR2 are MDHEN and SYDVKM. The CDR3 extends over 16 amino acids. Trimming at V came to 1 base and at J to 1 base, leaving 4 bases not matched to a gene. The CDR3 DNA sequence: TGTGCCAGCAGTTTATCGTGGGAGGGGGCCAAAAACATTCAGTACTTC. Translation gives CASSLSWEGAKNIQYF.

This rearrangement joins TRBV28 to TRBJ2-7; D is possibly TRBD2 (6 bases). Germline V CDR1 and CDR2: MDHEN, SYDVKM. The length of the CDR3 is 15 residues. The ends were cut back, 6 bases at V and 2 bases at J, with 17 bases in the middle. The chain's CDR3 is CASRPQTTRPYEQYF. DNA of the CDR3: TGTGCCAGCAGGCCCCAGACGACTAGGCCCTACGAGCAGTACTTC.

The chain joins TRBV4-2 to TRBJ2-1, with 8 bases matching TRBD2. Trimming took 1 base from V and 10 from J; bases not matched to a gene: 12. Per the germline V gene, CDR1 is LGHNA and CDR2 is YNFKEQ. CDR3 length: 16 amino acids. The CDR3 spells CASSQVGGLAGAEQFF. In DNA form, the CDR3 reads TGTGCCAGCAGCCAAGTTGGAGGACTAGCAGGAGCAGAGCAGTTCTTC.

This clone came up a few times. This chain links TRBV7-9 with TRBJ2-3; maybe TRBD1 (6 bases). The CDR3 runs 18 residues. Germline CDR1 is SEHNR and CDR2 is FQNEAQ (reference sequence). The ends were cut back, 8 bases at V and 2 bases at J, with 26 bases in the middle. The CDR3 DNA reads as TGTGCCAGCGGCCTCCTCATTTTAGGGACAATCGCCACAGATACGCAGTATTTT. Protein sequence: CASGLLILGTIATDTQYF.

This sequence joins TRBV6-5 and TRBJ1-1; no clear D gene. Germline assignment: CDR1 MNHEY and CDR2 SVGAGI. Trimming cost V 7 bases and J 0 bases, with 9 bases left between them. The CDR3 runs 13 residues. The CDR3 DNA follows: TGTGCCAGCACCACAGCCATGAACACTGAAGCTTTCTTT. Its translation is CASTTAMNTEAFF.

This clone was found once. This chain connects TRBV19 to TRBJ2-2; a possible D gene is TRBD1 (7 bases). The germline V and J ends were trimmed by 5 bases and 3 bases, with 13 bases remaining between them. This CDR3 is 15 amino acids long. CDR1 and CDR2 (germline): LNHDA, SQIVND (reference sequence). The CDR3 spells CASSPRDRYTGELFF. CDR3 DNA sequence: TGTGCCAGTAGTCCGCGGGACAGATACACCGGGGAGCTGTTTTTT.

Only a few counts were recorded for this clone. This chain joins TRBV2 and TRBJ1-1; D is ambiguous. Germline V gene sequence: CDR1 SNHLY, CDR2 FYNNEI. The CDR3 length is 11 residues. V was clipped by 5 bases and J by 7 bases, with 8 bases between them. CDR3 in DNA: TGTGCCAGCAGTCTAGGTTATGAAGCTTTCTTT. Its translation: CASSLGYEAFF. Based on the CDR3 plus reference TRBV2 and TRBJ1-1, the full variable domain is EPEVTQTPSHQVTQMGQEVILRCVPISNHLYFYWYRQILGQKVEFLVSFYNNEISEKSEIFDDQFSVERPDGSNFTLKIRSTKLEDSAMYFCASSLGYEAFFGQGTRLTVV.

This clone was observed a handful of times. The chain couples TRBV15 to TRBJ2-3; 10 bases map to TRBD2. J gave up 1 base and V 0 bases, and 7 bases lay outside the gene matches. The germline V gene encodes CDR1 LNHNV and CDR2 YYDKDF (reference sequence). This CDR3 contains 18 residues. CDR3 region: CATSRDFSLAGGTDTQYF. Written as DNA, the CDR3 is TGTGCCACCAGCAGAGATTTTTCCCTAGCGGGGGGCACAGATACGCAGTATTTT.

The chain employs TRBV19 and TRBJ1-2; 9 bases agree with TRBD1. The CDR3 consists of 16 residues. With 2 bases clipped from V and 3 bases from J, the junction kept 7 bases outside the gene matches. Germline assignment: CDR1 LNHDA and CDR2 SQIVND (reference sequence). The CDR3 DNA follows: TGTGCCAGTAGTATAAGGTCGCGGGACAGGGACTATGGCTACACCTTC. It codes for CASSIRSRDRDYGYTF.

This clone has more than one count but fewer than ten. In DNA, the CDR3 is TGTGCCAGCAGCCAAGTTCCGGGACAGGGGGACAATGAGCAGTTCTTC. Its translation: CASSQVPGQGDNEQFF. The chain is built from TRBV14 and TRBJ2-1, with 11 nucleotides matching TRBD1. J lost 5 bases, V lost 1 base, and 4 bases had no gene match. The CDR3 contains 16 residues. Germline lookup yields CDR1 SGHDN and CDR2 FVKESK.

This clone was detected a few times. This chain uses TRBV7-8 with TRBJ2-2; a possible D gene is TRBD1 (5 bases). This CDR3 comprises 15 residues. Germline loops: CDR1 SGHVS, CDR2 FQNEAQ. V lost 5 bases to trimming and J lost 7 bases, with 17 bases between them. The CDR3 DNA sequence: TGTGCCAGCAGCCCACCCAGGGTAGGCGGCGGGGAGCTGTTTTTT. Residues: CASSPPRVGGGELFF.

The rearrangement joins TRBV5-1 to TRBJ2-1, with 9 bases fitting TRBD2. There are 15 residues in the CDR3. The V gene's germline CDR1 is SGHRS and CDR2 YFSETQ. J gave up 10 bases and V 0 bases, and 8 bases lay outside the gene matches. The CDR3 nucleotides are TGCGCCAGCAGCTTGGTAGGGCTAGCGGGGCAAGAGCAGTTCTTC. The encoded protein is CASSLVGLAGQEQFF. Full variable domain (missing parts from reference TRBV5-1 and TRBJ2-1): KAGVTQTPRYLIKTRGQQVTLSCSPISGHRSVSWYQQTPGQGLQFLFEYFSETQRNKGNFPGRFSGRQFSNSRSEMNVSTLELGDSALYLCASSLVGLAGQEQFFGPGTRLTVL.

The V and J genes are TRBV15 and TRBJ1-2; D is perhaps TRBD1 (6 bases). V dropped 0 bases and J dropped 6 bases, with 14 bases sitting between them. Germline V lookup: CDR1 LNHNV, CDR2 YYDKDF (reference sequence). CDR3 length: 15 residues. The CDR3 sequence: CATSRDRTGLDGYTF. CDR3 bases: TGTGCCACCAGCAGAGATAGAACAGGGTTAGATGGCTACACCTTC.

This rearrangement joins TRBV19 to TRBJ2-7, with D perhaps TRBD1 (6 bases). Trimming left V 10 bases short and J 0 bases short, with 16 bases between. This CDR3 has 14 residues. Germline CDR1 LNHDA, CDR2 SQIVND (reference sequence). This chain's CDR3 is CATSPAGVSYEQYF. CDR3 bases: TGTGCCACCTCACCCGCAGGGGTCTCCTACGAGCAGTACTTC.

This chain joins TRBV2 and TRBJ1-5; 7 positions match TRBD1. This CDR3 has 14 amino acids. Germline CDR1 and CDR2: SNHLY and FYNNEI. V dropped 8 bases and J dropped 0; count of bases not matched to a gene: 4. The CDR3 here is CASGQDLSNQPQHF. The CDR3 nucleotides read TGTGCCAGCGGACAGGACCTTAGCAATCAGCCCCAGCATTTT.

This chain links TRBV6-6 with TRBJ1-2; 7 nucleotides agree with TRBD1. The germline CDR1 and CDR2 sequences are MNHNY and SVGAGI (reference sequence). The CDR3 covers 12 residues. V trimming: 5 bases; J trimming: 3 bases; junction bases outside the gene matches: 0. As DNA, the CDR3 is TGTGCCAGCAGTACAGGGGACTATGGCTACACCTTC. This codes for CASSTGDYGYTF.

The CDR3 is CASSLNKYEQYF. In nucleotides, the CDR3 is TGTGCCAGCAGCTTAAACAAATACGAGCAGTACTTC. This chain links TRBV5-6 with TRBJ2-7; D uncertain. The CDR3 length is 12 residues. From germline, CDR1 is SGHDT and CDR2 YYEEEE. V lost 2 bases, J lost 4 bases, and 7 bases lay in between.

The V gene is TRBV4-1, the J gene TRBJ2-7, with 7 bases lining up with TRBD1. V was clipped by 2 bases and J by 6 bases; unmatched bases: 7. Looked up from germline, CDR1 is MGHRA and CDR2 is YSYEKL. The CDR3 loop spans 14 amino acids. CDR3 coding DNA: TGCGCCAGCAGCCAAATGACAGGGTTGGGCGAGCAGTACTTC. This encodes CASSQMTGLGEQYF.

This clone was seen a few times. The V gene is TRBV6-1, the J gene TRBJ2-2; D might be TRBD1 (5 bases). Germline CDR1 and CDR2: MNHNS and SASEGT. The CDR3 consists of 15 residues. V was clipped by 10 bases and J by 2 bases, with 17 bases between them. The CDR3 coding sequence is TGTGCCACCACGGTCCAGGGATACAACACCGGGGAGCTGTTTTTT. Translating gives CATTVQGYNTGELFF.

The chain recombines TRBV7-2 with TRBJ2-6, with D possibly being TRBD1 (5 bases). The CDR3 is 16 residues long. Trimming removed 1 base from V and 0 bases from J, with 7 bases in between. CDR1 and CDR2 from the germline V gene are SGHTA and FQGNSA. The CDR3 is CASSLGQHSGANVLTF. Here the CDR3 DNA reads TGTGCCAGCAGCTTAGGACAGCACTCTGGGGCCAACGTCCTGACTTTC.

The V call is TRBV5-1, the J call TRBJ1-2; tentatively, D is TRBD1 (5 bases). The length of the CDR3 is 15 residues. The germline V and J ends were trimmed by 0 bases and 4 bases, with 13 bases remaining between them. The germline V gene encodes CDR1 SGHRS and CDR2 YFSETQ. The CDR3 reads CASSLDLGGGYGYTF. In nucleotides, the CDR3 is TGCGCCAGCAGCTTGGATTTGGGGGGGGGCTATGGCTACACCTTC.

The CDR3 region has the DNA TGTGCCAGCAGTTTACGGCGGTATAGCAATCAGCCCCAGCATTTT. Protein sequence: CASSLRRYSNQPQHF. The rearrangement uses TRBV28 and TRBJ1-5; D not certain. The CDR3 consists of 15 residues. Trimming removed 2 bases at V and 0 bases at J, with 8 bases between. Germline CDR1 and CDR2: MDHEN and SYDVKM.

The chain employs TRBV7-2 and TRBJ2-2; TRBD2 is a possible D gene (6 bases). Germline-derived CDR1 and CDR2 are SGHTA and FQGNSA. Trimming removed 5 bases at V and 1 base at J, with 8 bases between. The CDR3 is 14 amino acids. The CDR3 DNA follows: TGTGCCAGCAGCACCGGGGGGAACACCGGGGAGCTGTTTTTT. It yields the protein CASSTGGNTGELFF.